The 18 T cell receptor beta chains below all came from one sample that was sequenced in a study of PD-1 blockade in classical Hodgkin lymphoma (dated by TCRdb to the early 2020s). Library preparation used the immunoSEQ multiplex PCR assay. TCRdb carries this immuneACCESS record with in-frame sequences only. Its versions omit some clonotypes, under half of them owing to an unresolved V gene in the studies checked, with the rest unexplained. Counted in this sample were 29,000 or so clones; 60% to 85% of them appeared once. Jointly, the top ten make up over 2.5% of the sample. Read against the paper, the sample's time point label means: cycle 2 day 1 (C2D1) of nivolumab. All trial patients had relapsed after autologous stem cell transplantation, with cohorts A, B and C differing in prior brentuximab vedotin exposure. Sample: peripheral blood mononuclear cells (PBMCs), taken before the second cycle of nivolumab. The receptors were gathered from a human donor with classical Hodgkin lymphoma.

This rearrangement joins TRBV2 to TRBJ2-1, with TRBD2 as a possible D gene (5 bases). CDR3 length equals 12 residues. V lost 8 bases to trimming and J lost 7 bases, with 12 bases between them. CDR1 and CDR2 (germline): SNHLY, FYNNEI. The CDR3 region is CASWVGGNEQFF. The CDR3 DNA sequence: TGTGCCAGCTGGGTTGGAGGTAATGAGCAGTTCTTC.

V is TRBV19 and J is TRBJ1-4; no definite D call. V was shortened by 3 bases and J by 8 bases, with 28 bases between the two germline ends. CDR1 and CDR2 from the germline V gene are LNHDA and SQIVND (reference sequence). The CDR3 is 19 residues long. CDR3 nucleotide sequence: TGTGCCAGTAGTATCGGAACAGAACAACGAGGGTTAGAGGAAGAAAAACTGTTTTTT. Encoded protein: CASSIGTEQRGLEEEKLFF.

Concerning this clone: The junction and the germline gene differ at one end; a read error may be behind it. The gene calls are TRBV27 and TRBJ1-2, with TRBD1 matching over 10 bases. The CDR3 consists of 15 residues. In germline, CDR1 is MNHEY, CDR2 SMNVEV (reference sequence). The CDR3 sequence: CASSLGTGVNCGYTF. CDR3 DNA sequence: TGTGCCAGCAGTTTGGGGACAGGGGTAAACTGTGGCTACACCTTC.

The chain combines TRBV7-6 with TRBJ1-2; D is perhaps TRBD1 (6 bases). Deletions cut 5 bases from V and 2 bases from J, with 15 bases between. This CDR3 is built from 15 residues. Germline values: CDR1 SGHVS, CDR2 FNYEAQ. CDR3 bases: TGTGCCAGCAGCCAGGAGGACAGTTCCAACTATGGCTACACCTTC. Protein: CASSQEDSSNYGYTF.

The rearrangement joins TRBV6-1 to TRBJ2-3; unclear D gene. V was shortened by 3 bases and J by 3 bases, with 16 bases between the two germline ends. This CDR3 contains 16 residues. The germline gives CDR1 MNHNS, CDR2 SASEGT. CDR3 sequence reads: CASSDTIGHRTDTQYF. CDR3 DNA: TGTGCCAGCAGTGACACGATCGGGCACAGAACAGATACGCAGTATTTT.

The chain recombines TRBV5-5 with TRBJ1-1; maybe TRBD1 (6 bases). The V end was cut by 2 bases, the J end by 0 bases, with 14 bases between. Germline V CDR1 and CDR2: SGHKS, YYEKEE (reference sequence). The CDR3 is 16 amino acids. The chain's CDR3 is CASSFPAGALNTEAFF. In nucleotides, the CDR3 is TGTGCCAGCAGCTTTCCGGCAGGGGCCTTGAACACTGAAGCTTTCTTT.

This clone was seen once. This chain uses TRBV29-1 with TRBJ2-5; D is ambiguous. The germline CDR1 and CDR2 sequences are SQVTM and ANQGSEA. V dropped 0 bases and J dropped 1 base, with 9 bases sitting between them. The CDR3 covers 14 residues. The CDR3 reads CSVEDHVGQETQYF. The CDR3 region has the DNA TGCAGCGTTGAAGATCATGTGGGCCAAGAGACCCAGTACTTC.

Only a few counts were recorded for this clone. The V call is TRBV28, the J call TRBJ2-5; D perhaps matches TRBD2 (6 bases). Gene TRBJ2-7 matches the end of the DNA better, so the J call may be wrong. This CDR3 comprises 13 residues. CDR1 is MDHEN, CDR2 SYDVKM, per germline. CDR3 residues: CASRQDGSYEQYF. The CDR3 coding sequence is TGTGCCAGCAGACAGGACGGGAGCTACGAGCAGTACTTC.

The rearrangement uses TRBV7-8 and TRBJ2-1; 10 positions agree with TRBD2. Per the germline V gene, CDR1 is SGHVS and CDR2 is FQNEAQ. The CDR3 spans 15 residues. V dropped 3 bases and J dropped 7; count of bases not matched to a gene: 6. CDR3 sequence: CASSFQAGGRNEQFF. The CDR3 bases are TGTGCCAGCAGCTTCCAAGCGGGGGGGCGAAATGAGCAGTTCTTC.

This clone was counted only a few times. The genes are TRBV30 and TRBJ1-2; the D gene is possibly TRBD1 (5 bases). The CDR3 extends over 13 amino acids. The germline V gene encodes CDR1 GTSNPN and CDR2 SVGIG (reference sequence). The ends were cut back, 0 bases at V and 4 bases at J, with 9 bases in the middle. CDR3: CAWSVSDSYGYTF. The CDR3 nucleotides read TGTGCCTGGAGTGTAAGTGACAGCTATGGCTACACCTTC.

V and J are TRBV7-9 and TRBJ1-1; no clear D. Germline loops: CDR1 SEHNR, CDR2 FQNEAQ (reference sequence). V shed 3 bases and J shed 5 bases, with 16 bases lying between them. The CDR3 covers 15 residues. The CDR3 nucleotides are TGTGCCAGCAGCTTCGATGACCCCTTGGTGACTGAAGCTTTCTTT. This translates into CASSFDDPLVTEAFF.

In this sample, this clone turned up a few times. The chain uses TRBV28 and TRBJ2-7; 9 bases match TRBD1. The V gene end was trimmed by 2 bases and the J gene end by 5 bases; junction bases not matched to a gene: 4. Germline assignment: CDR1 MDHEN and CDR2 SYDVKM. The CDR3 is 14 residues long. CDR3 protein: CASSLNRGHHEQYF. CDR3 in DNA: TGTGCCAGCAGTTTAAACAGGGGGCATCACGAGCAGTACTTC.

The chain joins TRBV19 to TRBJ2-1; 9 bases are shared with TRBD2. The CDR3 has 14 amino acids. CDR1 and CDR2 (germline): LNHDA, SQIVND (reference sequence). V dropped 7 bases and J dropped 10; count of bases not matched to a gene: 11. CDR3 protein: CASKPGLALGEQFF. The CDR3 DNA is TGTGCCAGTAAACCGGGACTAGCTCTAGGCGAGCAGTTCTTC.

The chain combines TRBV19 with TRBJ2-7; 8 nucleotides agree with TRBD1. V trimming: 4 bases; J trimming: 6 bases; junction bases outside the gene matches: 5. From germline, CDR1 is LNHDA and CDR2 SQIVND (reference sequence). This CDR3 contains 13 residues. CDR3 in DNA: TGTGCCAGTAGTAGGGACAGGAGGGGCGAGCAGTACTTC. Amino acids: CASSRDRRGEQYF.

This chain uses TRBV6-5 with TRBJ2-7; D possibly corresponds to TRBD1 (5 bases). V lost 8 bases, J lost 2 bases, and 19 bases lay in between. The length of the CDR3 is 15 residues. The germline CDR1 and CDR2 sequences are MNHEY and SVGAGI. DNA of the CDR3: TGTGCCAGCGCCCCGGGTCGGGCAGGGACCTACGAGCAGTACTTC. This gives the protein CASAPGRAGTYEQYF.

The rearrangement links TRBV5-1 to TRBJ2-3; TRBD2 matches 8 bases. CDR3 size: 17 residues. With V trimmed by 4 bases and J by 0 bases, 10 bases remained unmatched. The V gene's germline CDR1 is SGHRS and CDR2 YFSETQ. CDR3 residues: CASSALASGGSTDTQYF. CDR3 nucleotides: TGCGCCAGCAGCGCCCTGGCCAGCGGGGGAAGCACAGATACGCAGTATTTT.

CDR3 amino acids: CSVEGTGGDGAYNEQFF. The DNA for the CDR3 is TGCAGCGTTGAAGGGACAGGGGGCGACGGGGCCTACAATGAGCAGTTCTTC. This sequence joins TRBV29-1 and TRBJ2-1; TRBD1 matches at 11 bases. This CDR3 spans 17 amino acids. With 1 base clipped from V and 2 bases from J, the junction kept 7 bases outside the gene matches. Per germline, CDR1 SQVTM and CDR2 ANQGSEA.

In this sample, this clone is medium-sized (0.01 to 0.1%). The gene calls are TRBV7-6 and TRBJ2-5; D remains unclear. Germline V gene lookup returns CDR1 SGHVS and CDR2 FNYEAQ. The CDR3 has 12 amino acids. Trimming removed 5 bases at V and 4 bases at J, with 8 bases between. The CDR3 DNA reads TGTGCCAGCAGCCCCGACCTAGAGACCCAGTACTTC. This gives the protein CASSPDLETQYF.